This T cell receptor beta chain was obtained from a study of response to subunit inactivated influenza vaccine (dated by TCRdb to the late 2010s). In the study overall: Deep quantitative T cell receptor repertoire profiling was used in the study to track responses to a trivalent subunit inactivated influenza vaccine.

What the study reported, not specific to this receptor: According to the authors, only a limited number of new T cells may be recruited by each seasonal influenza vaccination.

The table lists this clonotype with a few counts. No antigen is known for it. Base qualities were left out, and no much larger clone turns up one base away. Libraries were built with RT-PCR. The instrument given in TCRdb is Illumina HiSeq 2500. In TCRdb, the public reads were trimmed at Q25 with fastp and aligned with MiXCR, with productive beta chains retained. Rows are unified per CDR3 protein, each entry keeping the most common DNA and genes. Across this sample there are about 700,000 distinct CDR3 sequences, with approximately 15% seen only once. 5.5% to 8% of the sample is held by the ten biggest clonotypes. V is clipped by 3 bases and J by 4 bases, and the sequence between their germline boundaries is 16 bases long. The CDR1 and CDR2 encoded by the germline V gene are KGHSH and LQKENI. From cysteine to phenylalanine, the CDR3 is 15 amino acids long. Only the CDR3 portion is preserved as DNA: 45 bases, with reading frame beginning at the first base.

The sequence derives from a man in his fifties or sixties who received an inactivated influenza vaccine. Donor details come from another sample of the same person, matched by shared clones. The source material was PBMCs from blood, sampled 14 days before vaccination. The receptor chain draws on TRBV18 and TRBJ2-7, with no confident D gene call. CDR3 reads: CASSPDLGSQYEQYF. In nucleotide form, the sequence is TGTGCCAGCTCACCTGACCTCGGGTCCCAATACGAGCAGTACTTC.